The rows below give T cell receptor beta chains drawn from one sample of a study of blood T cell repertoires in COVID-19. Measured with immunoSEQ multiplex PCR; TCRdb has only the in-frame clones, and not every one. The sample holds about 150,000 clones; around nine tenths are singletons and the top ten take 0.53%. Sequencing input: peripheral blood. The receptor source for this set is a man aged 45-60 years with acute or convalescent COVID-19. CDR3s include the opening cysteine and the closing phenylalanine or tryptophan. Fields, in order: D gene, V gene, J gene, clone size, CDR3 DNA, CDR3 protein. A D gene is named only where the DNA matches it firmly. Only some rows state a clone size, as once, few, many or a class for expanded clones.

D: .
V: TRBV28
J: TRBJ2-5
size: .
DNA: TGTGCCAGCAGTTTACGGGGGGCTAGCGCCCAAAACCGGGAGACCCAGTACTTC
CDR3: CASSLRGASAQNRETQYF

D: TRBD2
V: TRBV7-2
J: TRBJ2-1
size: once
DNA: TGTGCCAGCAGCTTAGGGCTAGCGGGAGCGTACAATGAGCAGTTCTTC
CDR3: CASSLGLAGAYNEQFF

D: TRBD1
V: TRBV27
J: TRBJ1-6
size: .
DNA: TGTGCCAGCAGTTTGACGACAGGGTTCAATTCACCCCTCCACTTT
CDR3: CASSLTTGFNSPLHF

D: .
V: TRBV11-1
J: TRBJ1-1
size: .
DNA: TGTGCCAGCAGCTTAGCGGGGGGGCGGACTGAAGCTTTCTTT
CDR3: CASSLAGGRTEAFF

D: .
V: TRBV19
J: TRBJ2-2
size: once
DNA: TGTGCCAGTAGTATTACGGTCACCGGGGAGCTGTTTTTT
CDR3: CASSITVTGELFF

D: TRBD1
V: TRBV7-3
J: TRBJ2-3
size: .
DNA: TGTGCCAGCAGCTTAGACAGGGGGTCAGATACGCAGTATTTT
CDR3: CASSLDRGSDTQYF

D: .
V: TRBV7-6
J: TRBJ2-3
size: .
DNA: TGTGCCAGCAGCTTAGAATTAGGACAAACTAGCACAGATACGCAGTATTTT
CDR3: CASSLELGQTSTDTQYF

D: TRBD1
V: TRBV20-1
J: TRBJ2-7
size: .
DNA: TGCAGTGCTAGTACAGGGGCTGCCCCCGGCTACGAGCAGTACTTC
CDR3: CSASTGAAPGYEQYF

D: .
V: TRBV5-1
J: TRBJ1-1
size: .
DNA: TGCGCCAGCAGCTTGGACAGTCGCGTAACTGAAGCTTTCTTT
CDR3: CASSLDSRVTEAFF

D: .
V: TRBV2
J: TRBJ2-5
size: .
DNA: TGTGCCAGCAGCCTACGACTAGGAGAGACCCAGTACTTC
CDR3: CASSLRLGETQYF

D: TRBD1
V: TRBV28
J: TRBJ2-3
size: .
DNA: TGTGCCAGCAGTTTACGGGACAGGGGAACAGATACGCAGTATTTT
CDR3: CASSLRDRGTDTQYF

D: TRBD2
V: TRBV27
J: TRBJ2-1
size: .
DNA: TGTGCCAGCAGTTTAGTTACTAGCGGGGGAAATGAGCAGTTCTTC
CDR3: CASSLVTSGGNEQFF

D: .
V: TRBV19
J: TRBJ1-2
size: few
DNA: TGTGCCAGTAGCAATCTGGCGGCTAACTATGGCTACACCTTC
CDR3: CASSNLAANYGYTF

D: TRBD1
V: TRBV28
J: TRBJ1-2
size: .
DNA: TGTGCCAGCAGTAAGACAGGGGCCAGCCCCTATGGCTACACCTTC
CDR3: CASSKTGASPYGYTF

D: .
V: TRBV6-2/TRBV6-3
J: TRBJ1-1
size: .
DNA: TGTGCCAGCAGTTACTATACGGGGAACACTGAAGCTTTCTTT
CDR3: CASSYYTGNTEAFF

D: .
V: TRBV7-2
J: TRBJ1-4
size: .
DNA: TGTGCCAGCAGCCCAGGGGCAGGGGTTTCTAATGAAAAACTGTTTTTT
CDR3: CASSPGAGVSNEKLFF

D: TRBD1
V: TRBV18
J: TRBJ1-5
size: .
DNA: TGTGCCAGCTCACACGGGACAGGCAATCAGCCCCAGCATTTT
CDR3: CASSHGTGNQPQHF

D: TRBD2
V: TRBV19
J: TRBJ2-7
size: once
DNA: TGTGCCAGTAGTGCATTAGCGGGAGAAACCTACGAGCAGTACTTC
CDR3: CASSALAGETYEQYF

D: TRBD1
V: TRBV2
J: TRBJ2-5
size: .
DNA: TGTGCCAGCAGCACCCAGGGGGCGCGGGTGGAGACCCAGTACTTC
CDR3: CASSTQGARVETQYF

D: TRBD1
V: TRBV27
J: TRBJ1-1
size: .
DNA: TGTGCCAGCAGTTTATCTAATGACAGGGTCAACACTGAAGCTTTCTTT
CDR3: CASSLSNDRVNTEAFF

D: TRBD1
V: TRBV5-6
J: TRBJ1-2
size: .
DNA: TGTGCCAGCAGCCCCACAGGGGGCGCGGGTGGCTACACCTTC
CDR3: CASSPTGGAGGYTF

D: .
V: TRBV19
J: TRBJ1-1
size: .
DNA: TGTGCCAGTAGTAGCGCCGGGACAATATTGAACACTGAAGCTTTCTTT
CDR3: CASSSAGTILNTEAFF

D: TRBD2
V: TRBV7-2
J: TRBJ2-5
size: .
DNA: TGTGCCAGCAGCGAGTTAGGGACTACACGAGAGACCCAGTACTTC
CDR3: CASSELGTTRETQYF

D: TRBD1
V: TRBV19
J: TRBJ1-2
size: .
DNA: TGTGCCAGTAGCATGCGGAACAGGGGGGGATATGGCTACACCTTC
CDR3: CASSMRNRGGYGYTF

D: .
V: TRBV28
J: TRBJ2-1
size: .
DNA: TGTGCCAGCAGCCCTGGCGGGTTAGGTGAGCAGTTCTTC
CDR3: CASSPGGLGEQFF

D: TRBD1
V: TRBV4-3
J: TRBJ1-5
size: .
DNA: TGCGCCAGCAGCCAAAGAGGGGGCTCCAATCAGCCCCAGCATTTT
CDR3: CASSQRGGSNQPQHF

D: TRBD1
V: TRBV25-1
J: TRBJ2-4
size: .
DNA: TGTGCCAGCAGTGAGTCGACAGGGAACATTCAGTACTTC
CDR3: CASSESTGNIQYF

D: .
V: TRBV19
J: TRBJ1-1
size: few
DNA: TGTGCCAGTAGTATACTACAGGGGAACACTGAAGCTTTCTTT
CDR3: CASSILQGNTEAFF

D: TRBD1
V: TRBV4-1
J: TRBJ1-5
size: few
DNA: TGCGCCAGCAGCACCCGCCGGGACAGGGGGAGCAATCAGCCCCAGCATTTT
CDR3: CASSTRRDRGSNQPQHF

D: .
V: TRBV9
J: TRBJ2-7
size: .
DNA: TGTGCCAGCAGCGTAGGAGGGTGGGCCTACGAGCAGTACTTC
CDR3: CASSVGGWAYEQYF

D: .
V: TRBV2
J: TRBJ2-1
size: .
DNA: TGTGCCAGCAGTGAAGTGTTCGGGTGGTCCCTCTACAATGAGCAGTTCTTC
CDR3: CASSEVFGWSLYNEQFF

D: .
V: TRBV3-1/TRBV3-2
J: TRBJ2-5
size: .
DNA: TGTGCCAGCAGCTCGCAAGAGACCCAGTACTTC
CDR3: CASSSQETQYF

D: TRBD2
V: TRBV27
J: TRBJ2-1
size: .
DNA: TGTGCCAGCAGTTTTAGCGGGAGTGGGAATGAGCAGTTCTTC
CDR3: CASSFSGSGNEQFF

D: TRBD1
V: TRBV6-5
J: TRBJ1-6
size: .
DNA: TGTGCCAGCAGTTACTCGAGGGGGCAGGTCCTCCACTTT
CDR3: CASSYSRGQVLHF

D: TRBD2
V: TRBV9
J: TRBJ2-3
size: .
DNA: TGTGCCAGCTCTAAGACAGGGTGGCTAGCGGGGGGGACCACAGATACGCAGTATTTT
CDR3: CASSKTGWLAGGTTDTQYF

D: TRBD1
V: TRBV28
J: TRBJ1-2
size: .
DNA: TGTGCCAGCAGAAGGACAGGTGCTAACTATGGCTACACCTTC
CDR3: CASRRTGANYGYTF

D: TRBD1
V: TRBV5-1
J: TRBJ2-7
size: .
DNA: TGCGCCAGCAGCTTGGGTGACAGGGACGTTAACGAGCAGTACTTC
CDR3: CASSLGDRDVNEQYF

D: TRBD1
V: TRBV28
J: TRBJ1-3
size: .
DNA: TGTGCCAGCACCGTTCCGGGACAGGGTCTAGAAAACACCATATATTTT
CDR3: CASTVPGQGLENTIYF

D: TRBD2
V: TRBV5-6
J: TRBJ2-3
size: .
DNA: TGTGCCAGCAGCTTGGTGCGGGGGGTAAGCACAGATACGCAGTATTTT
CDR3: CASSLVRGVSTDTQYF

D: TRBD1
V: TRBV5-1
J: TRBJ1-5
size: .
DNA: TGCGCCAGCAGCTTTACAGGGGAAGGACAGCCCCAGCATTTT
CDR3: CASSFTGEGQPQHF

D: TRBD1
V: TRBV19
J: TRBJ1-2
size: .
DNA: TGTGCCAGTAAGGAGGGGGCGCGGTATGGCTACACCTTC
CDR3: CASKEGARYGYTF